This is a list of T cell receptor beta chains from one sample in a study of cytomegalovirus exposure and HLA in healthy donors. The assay was immunoSEQ multiplex PCR, and TCRdb's table has in-frame clones only and misses some. The sample includes under 140,000 clones, around 90% of them seen just once. The material sequenced was PBMCs. Source of these receptors: a young woman in good health and CMV-seronegative. Both conserved end residues are part of each CDR3. Clone size is not always given. Where it is, it says once, few, many or a class for expanded clones.

j_call clone_size v_call cdr3_aa
TRBJ2-5 . TRBV5-1 CASSLTGHGGEEETQYF
TRBJ2-2 . TRBV5-8 CASSVFTGGPGELFF
TRBJ1-3 . TRBV9 CASSAPRQDMAGNTIYF
TRBJ2-2 . TRBV18 CASSPRGTNTGELFF
TRBJ2-3 once TRBV18 CASSPYTHSRGGAIGTDTQYF
TRBJ1-4 . TRBV6-5 CASSYSWAGANEKLFF
TRBJ1-1 . TRBV9 CASSVESGGSEAFF
TRBJ2-1 . TRBV28 CASSSRGGAFENEQFF
TRBJ2-3 . TRBV19 CASSSRFTSTDTQYF
TRBJ2-3 . TRBV19 CALEAALAGTQYF
TRBJ2-1 once TRBV11-3 CASSPTGTSGYNEQFF
TRBJ2-1 . TRBV18 CASSPPYDRLGNEQFF
TRBJ1-5 . TRBV4-3 CASSPGLHQPQHF
TRBJ2-7 . TRBV7-2 CASSPWEGSSYEQYF
TRBJ2-7 . TRBV28 CASSSTTGAFFYEQYF